A selection of T cell receptor beta chains follows, all from one sample in a study of T cell responses to AZD1222 COVID-19 vaccine. The repertoire was sequenced with immunoSEQ multiplex PCR; TCRdb's copy has only in-frame clones and lacks some. The data show approximately 150,000 clones, with 90% to 95% seen just once and roughly 1.2% held by the top ten. The sequences come from peripheral blood, collected 28 days after the second AZD1222 dose. These receptors all stem from an adult who received the AZD1222 COVID-19 vaccine. The CDR3 runs from the conserved cysteine through the conserved F or W. Each record gives: V gene, J gene, clone size, CDR3 protein. The listing skips clone size in some rows; elsewhere it reads once, few, many or a size class.

TRBV6-1	TRBJ2-7	few	CASAPSFPYEQYF
TRBV5-1	TRBJ1-4	NA	CASSLGATNEKLFF
TRBV21-1	TRBJ1-3	NA	CASSTGQLSGNTIYF
TRBV25-1	TRBJ2-3	NA	CASRMTGRADTQYF
TRBV12-5	TRBJ1-2	NA	CASGLEGANYGYTF
TRBV9	TRBJ2-1	few	CASSPVPLDNEQFF
TRBV13	TRBJ1-2	NA	CASSLVGGRAIDGYTF
TRBV11-2	TRBJ2-7	NA	CASSLEVLTSDNYEQYF
TRBV7-2	TRBJ2-1	NA	CASSLAGGPDEQFF
TRBV9	TRBJ1-3	NA	CASSVGGTGPNTIYF
TRBV6-2/TRBV6-3	TRBJ2-4	NA	CASSYSSGTGGRVIQYF
TRBV19	TRBJ2-1	NA	CASSTRTSGSHNEQFF
TRBV6-5	TRBJ2-7	NA	CASRRTPGLEEIF
TRBV19	TRBJ1-2	NA	CASSISRGLNYGYTF
TRBV21-1	TRBJ2-2	NA	CAYIEFNTGELFF
TRBV5-8	TRBJ2-7	NA	CASTSDGTGTREQYF
TRBV6-1	TRBJ2-2	NA	CASSEGRMVTGELFF
TRBV28	TRBJ1-4	NA	CASSLVENRAREKLFF
TRBV13	TRBJ2-2	NA	CASSTGLAGAAGELFF
TRBV13	TRBJ1-4	NA	CASSRRVNEKLFF
TRBV19	TRBJ1-5	NA	CASSIKGGRGPQPQHF
TRBV12-2	TRBJ2-7	NA	CAKGGQYF
TRBV18	TRBJ1-2	NA	CASSPSQGADGYTF
TRBV4-1	TRBJ2-3	few	CASSQRADTQYF